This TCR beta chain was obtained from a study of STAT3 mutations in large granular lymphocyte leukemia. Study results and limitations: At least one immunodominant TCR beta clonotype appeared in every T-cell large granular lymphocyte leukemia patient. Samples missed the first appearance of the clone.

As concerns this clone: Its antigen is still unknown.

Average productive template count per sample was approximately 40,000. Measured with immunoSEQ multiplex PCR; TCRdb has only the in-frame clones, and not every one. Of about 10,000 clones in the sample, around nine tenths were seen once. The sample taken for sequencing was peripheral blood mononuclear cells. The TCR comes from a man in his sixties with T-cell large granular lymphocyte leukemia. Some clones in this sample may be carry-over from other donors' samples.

The CDR3 sequence: CASSQDWGGPPWNEQFF. For the CDR3, the DNA is TGTGCCAGCAGCCAAGATTGGGGCGGCCCGCCATGGAATGAGCAGTTCTTC. V usage is TRBV4-2 and J usage is TRBJ2-1, with D possibly matching TRBD1 (5 bases). V shed 0 bases and J shed 7 bases, with 19 bases lying between them. This CDR3 is 17 amino acids long. Per germline, CDR1 LGHNA and CDR2 YNFKEQ.